The 6 T cell receptor beta chains given below trace back to one sample, sequenced in a study of blood T cells in healthy people across ages. A second PCR, run for about 6 to 12 cycles, used a sample-barcoded 5' primer plus a J-beta primer mix. From the 5' RACE reads, TCRdb called clonotypes with MiXCR, one entry per CDR3 protein. The sample has about 800,000 distinct CDR3 sequences; about three fifths are singletons. Sequencing was done on a sample of blood. The receptor set was obtained from a man aged 30-40 years in good health.

This clonotype has just a few counts. The CDR3 DNA reads as TGTGCCAGCAGTCCTACCACAGGGGGCGGCTACACCTTC. This encodes CASSPTTGGGYTF. The rearrangement joins TRBV12-3 or TRBV12-4 to TRBJ1-2; 9 bases are a match to TRBD1. CDR3 length: 13 residues. Germline trimming cut 5 bases from V and 8 bases from J; bases unmatched to any gene: 6.

Points on this clonotype: This may stem from a read error, because a much larger clone lies one nucleotide away. V usage is TRBV4-3 and J usage is TRBJ2-1, with 7 bases matching TRBD2. The assigned J gene may be wrong: the sequence end matches TRBJ2-7 better. The CDR3 runs 17 residues. In germline, CDR1 is LGHNA, CDR2 YSLEER. The CDR3: CASSQEWASGTYNEQYF. CDR3 nucleotide sequence: TGCGCCAGCAGCCAAGAATGGGCGAGCGGGACCTACAATGAGCAGTACTTC.

J is TRBJ2-1 and V is TRBV20-1, with 7 bases identical to TRBD2. From germline, CDR1 is DFQATT and CDR2 SNEGSKA (reference sequence). The CDR3 loop spans 15 amino acids. Trimming cost V 1 base and J 2 bases; bases outside gene matches: 5. The CDR3 DNA reads as TGCAGTGCTAGAGGGGGCGGGAGAGCCTACAATGAGCAGTTCTTC. This sequence encodes CSARGGGRAYNEQFF.

This clonotype was seen only a few times. CDR3 region: CASSLRARGSYEQYF. CDR3 coding DNA: TGTGCCAGCAGCCTCCGTGCTAGGGGTTCCTACGAGCAGTACTTC. V is TRBV13 and J is TRBJ2-7, with D possibly being TRBD1 (5 bases). The CDR3 is made up of 15 amino acids. V lost 5 bases and J 1 base, leaving 15 bases between the germline ends. CDR1 is PRHDT and CDR2 is FYEKMQ in the germline V gene (reference sequence).

The chain recombines TRBV14 with TRBJ1-5; D call uncertain. The CDR3 has 13 amino acids. The germline V gene encodes CDR1 SGHDN and CDR2 FVKESK. Trimming pared 2 bases from V and 3 bases from J, leaving 5 bases between. This CDR3 is CASSQSYNQPQHF. Written as DNA, the CDR3 is TGTGCCAGCAGCCAAAGCTACAATCAGCCCCAGCATTTT.

A few counts support this clonotype. The chain links TRBV29-1 to TRBJ2-3; D may match TRBD1 or TRBD2 (6 bases each). V dropped 3 bases and J dropped 7 bases, with 14 bases sitting between them. The CDR3 has 13 residues. Germline V gives CDR1 SQVTM, CDR2 ANQGSEA. CDR3 bases: TGCAGCGTTGATCTAGGTGGGGGGCATACGCAGTATTTT. Its protein is CSVDLGGGHTQYF.